These 23 T cell receptor beta chains share one sample of origin, sequenced in a study of T cells after yellow fever vaccination. TCRdb analysed the 5' RACE reads with MiXCR anew, one entry per CDR3 protein. The sample has about 330,000 distinct CDR3 sequences, 7% to 10% seen once. The sample here was PBMCs, taken roughly 45 days after the first yellow fever vaccination. The receptors here all came from a man aged 18 to 29 who received the YFV17D yellow fever vaccine.

A few counts support this clonotype. The chain joins TRBV20-1 to TRBJ2-2; the D gene is possibly TRBD2 (5 bases). This CDR3 spans 14 amino acids. The germline CDR1 and CDR2 sequences are DFQATT and SNEGSKA (reference sequence). Trimming stripped 6 bases from V and 2 bases from J, with 13 bases between. CDR3 in amino acids: CSAKRFRNTGELFF. DNA of the CDR3: TGCAGTGCCAAGCGGTTTCGTAACACCGGGGAGCTGTTTTTT.

This clonotype showed up just a few times. V gene TRBV5-1 combines with J gene TRBJ1-5; TRBD1 might be the D (6 bases). The length of the CDR3 is 17 residues. CDR1 is SGHRS and CDR2 is YFSETQ in the germline V gene. Trimming left V 4 bases short and J 2 bases short, with 19 bases between. The CDR3 sequence: CASSPEPVGGGNQPQHF. CDR3 nucleotide sequence: TGCGCCAGCAGCCCCGAACCGGTAGGGGGTGGCAATCAGCCCCAGCATTTT.

This clonotype was detected a few times. The chain uses TRBV28 and TRBJ1-4; D is unclear. There are 11 residues in the CDR3. V was trimmed by 6 bases and J by 15 bases, leaving 14 bases between them. CDR1 MDHEN and CDR2 SYDVKM come from the germline V gene. DNA of the CDR3: TGTGCCAGCAGCACTCAGGTTCGGGTGTTTTTT. It yields the protein CASSTQVRVFF.

The chain uses TRBV6-5 and TRBJ1-1; D unresolved. Trimming left V 2 bases short and J 5 bases short, with 9 bases between. The V gene's germline CDR1 is MNHEY and CDR2 SVGAGI. The CDR3 has 13 amino acids. The CDR3 region has the DNA TGTGCCAGCAGTTACCTAACCAAGACTGAAGCTTTCTTT. Its translation: CASSYLTKTEAFF.

The genes are TRBV5-1 and TRBJ2-2; tentative D call: TRBD1 (6 bases). V lost 5 bases and J lost 11, with 16 bases in between. Looked up from germline, CDR1 is SGHRS and CDR2 is YFSETQ. There are 13 residues in the CDR3. CDR3 region: CASRRQDTPELFF. The CDR3 region has the DNA TGCGCCAGCAGGCGACAGGACACTCCCGAGCTGTTTTTT.

This clonotype was detected only a few times. The gene calls are TRBV18 and TRBJ2-5; 8 nucleotides align to TRBD2. CDR1 and CDR2 from the germline V gene are KGHSH and LQKENI. CDR3 length equals 14 residues. Trimming at V came to 2 bases and at J to 1 base, leaving 0 bases not matched to a gene. The CDR3 coding sequence is TGTGCCAGCTCACCAACTAGCGGCCAAGAGACCCAGTACTTC. Amino acid sequence: CASSPTSGQETQYF.

This clonotype was observed many times. V usage is TRBV20-1 and J usage is TRBJ2-3, with D perhaps matching TRBD1 (6 bases). Per the germline V gene, CDR1 is DFQATT and CDR2 is SNEGSKA (reference sequence). V was trimmed by 6 bases and J by 3 bases, leaving 13 bases between them. This CDR3 comprises 13 residues. DNA of the CDR3: TGCAGTGCCCGGGACATACCAACAGATACGCAGTATTTT. Amino acid sequence: CSARDIPTDTQYF.

This clonotype has only a few counts. V and J are TRBV7-9 and TRBJ1-4, with D perhaps TRBD1 (6 bases). The CDR3 spans 15 residues. CDR1 and CDR2 from the germline V gene are SEHNR and FQNEAQ (reference sequence). The ends were cut back, 5 bases at V and 2 bases at J, with 12 bases in the middle. CDR3 loop: CASSPAGATNEKLFF. The CDR3 nucleotides read TGTGCCAGCAGCCCAGCGGGGGCTACTAATGAAAAACTGTTTTTT. Combining the CDR3 with reference TRBV7-9 and TRBJ1-4 gives the whole variable domain DTGVSQNPRHKITKRGQNVTFRCDPISEHNRLYWYRQTLGQGPEFLTYFQNEAQLEKSRLLSDRFSAERPKGSFSTLEIQRTEQGDSAMYLCASSPAGATNEKLFFGSGTQLSVL.

CDR3 sequence: CASSLWGSYNEQFF. CDR3 DNA sequence: TGTGCCAGCAGCTTGTGGGGATCCTACAATGAGCAGTTCTTC. The V and J genes are TRBV5-6 and TRBJ2-1; D ambiguous. The CDR3 runs 14 residues. V gave up 1 base and J gave up 1 base, with 6 bases separating them. Germline CDR1 reads SGHDT; CDR2 reads YYEEEE. Drawing the rest from reference TRBV5-6 and TRBJ2-1, the complete variable domain is DAGVTQSPTHLIKTRGQQVTLRCSPKSGHDTVSWYQQALGQGPQFIFQYYEEEERQRGNFPDRFSGHQFPNYSSELNVNALLLGDSALYLCASSLWGSYNEQFFGPGTRLTVL.

This clonotype appeared a few times. The chain recombines TRBV7-2 with TRBJ2-3; 9 nucleotides match TRBD1. Germline CDR1 reads SGHTA; CDR2 reads FQGNSA. The trim removed 4 bases at V and 8 bases at J, leaving 7 bases unmatched. The CDR3 has 14 residues. DNA of the CDR3: TGTGCCAGCAGCTACAACAGGGGGCAGAGTACGCAGTATTTT. Amino acid sequence: CASSYNRGQSTQYF.

The rearrangement links TRBV19 to TRBJ2-1; D might be TRBD2 (7 bases). Between the trimmed V and J ends, which lost 3 bases and 8 bases, there was a span of 14 bases. CDR1 LNHDA and CDR2 SQIVND come from the germline V gene (reference sequence). The CDR3 has 14 residues. CDR3 in DNA: TGTGCCAGTAGTATGGGGAGGGGGTTCGATGAGCAGTTCTTC. Amino acid sequence: CASSMGRGFDEQFF.

This clonotype was detected only a few times. The chain combines TRBV10-3 with TRBJ2-7, with TRBD1 matching 7 bases. CDR1 and CDR2 from the germline V gene are ENHRY and SYGVKD. The CDR3 is 15 residues long. After removal of 0 bases from V and 3 bases from J, the junction contained 5 bases not matched to a gene. CDR3 sequence reads: CAISESRDSHYEQYF. The CDR3 DNA is TGTGCCATCAGTGAGTCGAGGGACAGTCACTACGAGCAGTACTTC.

V gene TRBV3-1 combines with J gene TRBJ1-6; D remains ambiguous. Germline assignment: CDR1 LGHDT and CDR2 YNNKEL (reference sequence). The CDR3 length is 14 residues. Trimming cost V 0 bases and J 10 bases, with 10 bases left between them. CDR3 in DNA: TGTGCCAGCAGCCAAGAATGGGGAGCCTCACCCCTCCACTTT. It specifies CASSQEWGASPLHF.

This rearrangement joins TRBV14 to TRBJ2-1; TRBD2 matches at 7 bases. In germline, CDR1 is SGHDN, CDR2 FVKESK. The CDR3 totals 14 residues. V shed 3 bases and J 4 bases; nucleotides not matched to a gene: 3. CDR3 coding DNA: TGTGCCAGCAGCCACAGGCGGGAGTACAATGAGCAGTTCTTC. Translation: CASSHRREYNEQFF.

This clonotype was seen a handful of times. The rearrangement links TRBV6-5 to TRBJ2-3; the D call may be TRBD1 or TRBD2 (6 bases each). V shed 0 bases and J shed 2 bases, with 15 bases lying between them. The CDR3 has 17 residues. Looked up from germline, CDR1 is MNHEY and CDR2 is SVGAGI. The chain's CDR3 is CASSYSGSGAITDTQYF. As DNA, the CDR3 is TGTGCCAGCAGTTACTCGGGCTCGGGGGCTATCACAGATACGCAGTATTTT.

Only a few counts were recorded for this clonotype. The rearrangement joins TRBV5-1 to TRBJ2-5, with 11 bases that match TRBD2. The V segment lost 3 bases and the J segment 1 base; nucleotides outside the gene matches: 8. This CDR3 region has 17 residues. Germline V lookup: CDR1 SGHRS, CDR2 YFSETQ. This CDR3 is CASSSGGLAGFQETQYF. CDR3 coding DNA: TGCGCCAGCAGCTCCGGTGGACTAGCGGGCTTCCAAGAGACCCAGTACTTC. Together with reference TRBV5-1 and TRBJ2-5, the CDR3 gives the full variable domain: KAGVTQTPRYLIKTRGQQVTLSCSPISGHRSVSWYQQTPGQGLQFLFEYFSETQRNKGNFPGRFSGRQFSNSRSEMNVSTLELGDSALYLCASSSGGLAGFQETQYFGPGTRLLVL.

The table lists this clonotype with many counts. The rearrangement links TRBV6-5 to TRBJ1-1; D is perhaps TRBD1 (6 bases). The CDR3 is made up of 16 amino acids. Germline loops: CDR1 MNHEY, CDR2 SVGAGI. The V end was cut by 10 bases, the J end by 0 bases, with 21 bases between. In nucleotides, the CDR3 is TGTGCCACCCGTTTTAGACAGGCAAATATGAACACTGAAGCTTTCTTT. Encoded protein: CATRFRQANMNTEAFF.

In its sample, this clonotype was seen a few times. The chain uses TRBV6-5 and TRBJ2-3, with D tentatively TRBD2 (5 bases). The CDR3 contains 15 residues. Trimming took off 0 bases at V and 4 bases at J, with 11 bases between the two ends. Germline assignment: CDR1 MNHEY and CDR2 SVGAGI. Here the CDR3 reads CASSYSAEGSDTQYF. CDR3 in DNA: TGTGCCAGCAGTTACTCAGCCGAGGGTTCAGATACGCAGTATTTT.

The rearrangement uses TRBV15 and TRBJ1-5; no clear D. V was cut by 0 bases and J by 6 bases, with 12 bases left in between. The CDR3 loop spans 15 amino acids. The germline V gene has CDR1 LNHNV and CDR2 YYDKDF (reference sequence). CDR3 residues: CATSRDPGGSQPQHF. CDR3 sequence (DNA): TGTGCCACCAGCAGAGATCCCGGAGGCAGTCAGCCCCAGCATTTT.

This clonotype was seen a handful of times. The rearrangement joins TRBV20-1 to TRBJ2-7; 7 bases match TRBD1. The CDR3 length is 13 residues. Unmatched junction bases numbered 8, after V lost 3 bases and J lost 6 bases. The germline V gene encodes CDR1 DFQATT and CDR2 SNEGSKA (reference sequence). CDR3 bases: TGCAGTGCTAGTGTAGGGGGCCTCGGCGAGCAGTACGTC. It translates to CSASVGGLGEQYV.

The sample holds a few counts of this clonotype. V is TRBV7-8 and J is TRBJ2-7; tentatively, D is TRBD1 (5 bases). Germline V CDR1 and CDR2: SGHVS, FQNEAQ. This CDR3 spans 14 amino acids. V was clipped by 0 bases and J by 3 bases, with 9 bases between them. CDR3 loop: CASSLAARDYEQYV. CDR3 DNA: TGTGCCAGCAGCTTAGCTGCCAGGGACTACGAGCAGTACGTC.

The genes are TRBV19 and TRBJ1-2; D remains ambiguous. The V and J ends lost 7 bases and 0 bases respectively, with 12 bases between them. This CDR3 contains 14 residues. CDR1 is LNHDA, CDR2 SQIVND, per germline (reference sequence). The CDR3 loop is CASTLHTTNYGYTF. CDR3 bases: TGTGCCAGTACCTTACACACTACTAACTATGGCTACACCTTC. The variable domain in full, completed from reference TRBV19 and TRBJ1-2, reads DGGITQSPKYLFRKEGQNVTLSCEQNLNHDAMYWYRQDPGQGLRLIYYSQIVNDFQKGDIAEGYSVSREKKESFPLTVTSAQKNPTAFYLCASTLHTTNYGYTFGSGTRLTVV.

This clonotype was seen more than once but under ten times. This rearrangement joins TRBV7-2 to TRBJ1-1, with 7 bases matching TRBD1. V was pared by 5 bases and J by 3 bases, with 6 bases of the junction left unmatched. CDR3 length equals 14 residues. Germline V gives CDR1 SGHTA, CDR2 FQGNSA. The CDR3 here is CASSRYTGDTEAFF. The CDR3 DNA reads as TGTGCCAGCAGCAGATACACAGGGGACACTGAAGCTTTCTTT.